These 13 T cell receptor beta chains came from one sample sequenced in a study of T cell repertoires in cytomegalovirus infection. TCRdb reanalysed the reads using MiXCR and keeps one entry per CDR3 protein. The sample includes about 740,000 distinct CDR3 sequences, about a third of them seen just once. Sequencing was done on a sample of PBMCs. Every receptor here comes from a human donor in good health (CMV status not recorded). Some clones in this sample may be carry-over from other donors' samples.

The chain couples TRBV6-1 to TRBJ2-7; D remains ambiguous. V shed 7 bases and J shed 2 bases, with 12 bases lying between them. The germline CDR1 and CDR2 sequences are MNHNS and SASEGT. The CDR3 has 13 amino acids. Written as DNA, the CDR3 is TGTGCCAGCAAGTATGACGTTACCTACGAGCAGTACTTC. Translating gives CASKYDVTYEQYF.

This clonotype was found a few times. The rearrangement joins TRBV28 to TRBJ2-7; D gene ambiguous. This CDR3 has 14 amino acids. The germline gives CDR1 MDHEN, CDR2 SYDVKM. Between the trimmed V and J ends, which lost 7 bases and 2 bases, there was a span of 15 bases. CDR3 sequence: CASKSRNGAYEQYF. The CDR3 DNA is TGTGCCAGCAAGAGTAGGAACGGAGCCTACGAGCAGTACTTC.

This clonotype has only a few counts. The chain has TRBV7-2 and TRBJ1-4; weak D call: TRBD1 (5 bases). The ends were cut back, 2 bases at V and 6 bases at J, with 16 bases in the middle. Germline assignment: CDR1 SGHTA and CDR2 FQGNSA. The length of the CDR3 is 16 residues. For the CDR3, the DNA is TGTGCCAGCAGCTTACTCCCGACAGCGAGCGATGAAAAACTGTTTTTT. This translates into CASSLLPTASDEKLFF.

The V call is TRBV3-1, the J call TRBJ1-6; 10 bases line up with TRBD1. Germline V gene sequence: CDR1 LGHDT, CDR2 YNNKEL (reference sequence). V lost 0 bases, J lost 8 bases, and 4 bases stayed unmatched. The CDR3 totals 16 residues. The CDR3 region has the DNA TGTGCCAGCAGCCAAGATACGGGGACAGGGGATTCACCCCTCCACTTT. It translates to CASSQDTGTGDSPLHF. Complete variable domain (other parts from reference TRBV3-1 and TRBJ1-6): DTAVSQTPKYLVTQMGNDKSIKCEQNLGHDTMYWYKQDSKKFLKIMFSYNNKELIINETVPNRFSPKSPDKAHLNLHINSLELGDSAVYFCASSQDTGTGDSPLHFGNGTRLTVT.

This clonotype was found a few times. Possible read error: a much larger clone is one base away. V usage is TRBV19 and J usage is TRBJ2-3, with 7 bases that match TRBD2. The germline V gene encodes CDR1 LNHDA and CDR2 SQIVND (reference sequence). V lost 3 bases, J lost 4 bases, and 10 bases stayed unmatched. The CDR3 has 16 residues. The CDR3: CASSIRLARFPDTQYF. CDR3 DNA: TGTGCCAGTAGTATCCGACTAGCTAGGTTTCCAGATACGCAGTATTTT. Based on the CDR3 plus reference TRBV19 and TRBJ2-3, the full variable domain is DGGITQSPKYLFRKEGQNVTLSCEQNLNHDAMYWYRQDPGQGLRLIYYSQIVNDFQKGDIAEGYSVSREKKESFPLTVTSAQKNPTAFYLCASSIRLARFPDTQYFGPGTRLTVL.

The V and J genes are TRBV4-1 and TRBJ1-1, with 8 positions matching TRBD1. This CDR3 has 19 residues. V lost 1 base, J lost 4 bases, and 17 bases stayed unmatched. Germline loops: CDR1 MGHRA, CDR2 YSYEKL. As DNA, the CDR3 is TGCGCCAGCAGCCAAGTAAGAAGGGCCGGACAGGGCTATTCCACTGAAGCTTTCTTT. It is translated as CASSQVRRAGQGYSTEAFF.

This CDR3 reads CASSPGGAHSKNIQYF. CDR3 in DNA: TGTGCCAGCAGTCCGGGAGGGGCCCATTCCAAAAACATTCAGTACTTC. V gene TRBV28 combines with J gene TRBJ2-4, with 8 bases aligning to TRBD2. Unmatched junction bases numbered 8, after V lost 5 bases and J lost 2 bases. The CDR3 is 16 residues long. The germline CDR1 and CDR2 sequences are MDHEN and SYDVKM.

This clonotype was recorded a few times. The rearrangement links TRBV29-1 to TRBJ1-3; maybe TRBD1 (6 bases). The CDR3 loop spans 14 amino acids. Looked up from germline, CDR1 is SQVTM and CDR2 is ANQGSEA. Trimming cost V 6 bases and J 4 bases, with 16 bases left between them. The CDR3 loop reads CSVTGQTGGNTIYF. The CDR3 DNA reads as TGCAGCGTCACCGGACAGACTGGAGGAAACACCATATATTTT.

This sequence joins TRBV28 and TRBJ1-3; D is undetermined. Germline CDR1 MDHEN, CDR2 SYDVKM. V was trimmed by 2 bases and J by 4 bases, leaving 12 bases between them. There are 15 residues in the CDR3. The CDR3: CASSLGLLSGNTIYF. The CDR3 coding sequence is TGTGCCAGCAGTTTAGGACTTCTCAGCGGAAACACCATATATTTT.

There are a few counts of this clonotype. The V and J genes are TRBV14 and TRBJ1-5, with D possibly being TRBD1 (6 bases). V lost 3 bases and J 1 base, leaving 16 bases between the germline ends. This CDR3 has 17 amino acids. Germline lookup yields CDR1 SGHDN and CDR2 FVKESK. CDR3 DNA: TGTGCCAGCAGCCATCCCGGCTGGGACAACAGCAATCAGCCCCAGCATTTT. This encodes CASSHPGWDNSNQPQHF.

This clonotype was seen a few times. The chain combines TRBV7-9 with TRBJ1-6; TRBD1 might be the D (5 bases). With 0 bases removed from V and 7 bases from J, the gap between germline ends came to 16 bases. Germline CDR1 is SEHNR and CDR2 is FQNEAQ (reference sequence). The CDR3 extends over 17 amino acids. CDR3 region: CASSLALRAEGNSPLHF. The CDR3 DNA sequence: TGTGCCAGCAGCTTAGCGCTTCGGGCGGAGGGGAATTCACCCCTCCACTTT.

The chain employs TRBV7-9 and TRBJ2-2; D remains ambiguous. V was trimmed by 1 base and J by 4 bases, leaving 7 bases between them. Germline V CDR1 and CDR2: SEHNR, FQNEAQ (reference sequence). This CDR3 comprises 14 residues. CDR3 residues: CASSLDTVTGELFF. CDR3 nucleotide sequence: TGTGCCAGCAGCTTAGATACCGTCACCGGGGAGCTGTTTTTT. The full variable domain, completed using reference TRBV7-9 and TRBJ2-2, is DTGVSQNPRHKITKRGQNVTFRCDPISEHNRLYWYRQTLGQGPEFLTYFQNEAQLEKSRLLSDRFSAERPKGSFSTLEIQRTEQGDSAMYLCASSLDTVTGELFFGEGSRLTVL.

The chain's CDR3 is CASRQTGGSLKYF. In DNA, the CDR3 is TGTGCCAGCAGACAGACAGGGGGGTCGTTGAAGTACTTC. The rearrangement links TRBV28 to TRBJ2-7; 9 bases map to TRBD1. The ends lost 6 bases at V and 11 bases at J; junction bases unmatched: 11. CDR3 size: 13 residues. The germline CDR1 and CDR2 sequences are MDHEN and SYDVKM.